A selection of T cell receptor beta chains follows, all from one sample in a study of neurological immune-mediated disorders. TCRdb fed the 5' RACE reads into MiXCR, producing one record per CDR3 protein. The repertoire has roughly 50,000 distinct CDR3 sequences, 10% of them found once; the top ten carry roughly 5.2%. Specimen: PBMCs. These receptors were obtained from a man between 65 and 85 years old with HTLV-1-associated myelopathy (HAM/TSP). Both conserved end residues are part of each CDR3. Each record gives: V gene, D gene, clone size, J gene, CDR3 DNA, CDR3 protein. A D gene is named only where the DNA matches it firmly. A clone size is listed for some rows: how often the clone was seen (once, few, many), or a class if it is expanded.

v_gene: TRBV4-2; d_gene: .; abundance: many; j_gene: TRBJ1-4; CDR3nt: TGTGCCAGCAGCCAAGATGAGGGATATAATGAAAAACTGTTTTTT; CDR3aa: CASSQDEGYNEKLFF
v_gene: TRBV7-9; d_gene: .; abundance: many; j_gene: TRBJ2-1; CDR3nt: TGTGCCAGCAGCGGGGGAGGGGGCGCTTTCTACAATGAGCAGTTCTTC; CDR3aa: CASSGGGGAFYNEQFF
v_gene: TRBV6-5; d_gene: .; abundance: .; j_gene: TRBJ2-7; CDR3nt: TGTGCCAGCAGTTACTCCCCACGGGGGTTAGGCGAGCAGTACTTC; CDR3aa: CASSYSPRGLGEQYF
v_gene: TRBV20-1; d_gene: .; abundance: many; j_gene: TRBJ2-7; CDR3nt: TGCAGTGCTGGAAGCCTCGGAGGGGACGAGCAGTACTTC; CDR3aa: CSAGSLGGDEQYF
v_gene: TRBV12-3/TRBV12-4; d_gene: .; abundance: many; j_gene: TRBJ1-5; CDR3nt: TGTGCCAGCAGTTCCGGGGAGCGGCCCCAGCATTTT; CDR3aa: CASSSGERPQHF
v_gene: TRBV6-1; d_gene: .; abundance: many; j_gene: TRBJ1-5; CDR3nt: TGTGCCAGCAGGGACGGTACCTATCAGCCCCAGCATTTT; CDR3aa: CASRDGTYQPQHF
v_gene: TRBV19; d_gene: .; abundance: .; j_gene: TRBJ1-5; CDR3nt: TGTGCCAGTAGTAACCCAGGATCCGGTCAGCCCCAGCATTTT; CDR3aa: CASSNPGSGQPQHF
v_gene: TRBV27; d_gene: .; abundance: many; j_gene: TRBJ1-4; CDR3nt: TGTGCCAGCAGTCAGACGGCTTATGAAAAACTGTTTTTT; CDR3aa: CASSQTAYEKLFF
v_gene: TRBV5-1; d_gene: .; abundance: many; j_gene: TRBJ2-7; CDR3nt: TGCGCCAGCAGCTTGGCCGCAGCCCCCTACGAGCAGTACTTC; CDR3aa: CASSLAAAPYEQYF
v_gene: TRBV3-1; d_gene: TRBD1; abundance: once; j_gene: TRBJ2-7; CDR3nt: TGTGCCAGCAGCCAAGATTTTCGGGACAGGGGCTACGAGCAGTACTTC; CDR3aa: CASSQDFRDRGYEQYF
v_gene: TRBV6-5; d_gene: .; abundance: .; j_gene: TRBJ2-3; CDR3nt: TGTGCCAGCCGAGACTGGTCCACAGATACGCAGTATTTT; CDR3aa: CASRDWSTDTQYF
v_gene: TRBV20-1; d_gene: .; abundance: many; j_gene: TRBJ1-1; CDR3nt: TGCAGTGCTTACAACCTGGGGACTGAAGCTTTCTTT; CDR3aa: CSAYNLGTEAFF
v_gene: TRBV5-6; d_gene: TRBD2; abundance: medium-sized; j_gene: TRBJ2-1; CDR3nt: TGTGCCAGCAGCCGGACTAGCGGCTCCTACAATGAGCAGTTCTTC; CDR3aa: CASSRTSGSYNEQFF
v_gene: TRBV2; d_gene: .; abundance: .; j_gene: TRBJ2-3; CDR3nt: TGTGCCAGCACAGGCACCTTCACAGATACGCAGTATTTT; CDR3aa: CASTGTFTDTQYF
v_gene: TRBV7-2; d_gene: TRBD2; abundance: many; j_gene: TRBJ2-7; CDR3nt: TGTGCCAGCAGCTTATCGCGGGAGACTCCCTACGAGCAGTACTTC; CDR3aa: CASSLSRETPYEQYF
v_gene: TRBV20-1; d_gene: .; abundance: many; j_gene: TRBJ1-2; CDR3nt: TGCAGTACTACTCTGGACACCGGCTACACCTTC; CDR3aa: CSTTLDTGYTF